These 27 T cell receptor beta chains originate from one sample sequenced in a study of blood T cell repertoires in COVID-19 (TCRdb year 2020). Library construction relied on the immunoSEQ multiplex PCR assay. TCRdb retrieved this table from immuneACCESS and kept in-frame rearrangements only. Not all clones are present; in checked studies, unresolved V genes account for under half, and no reason is known for the remainder. The sample table records over 150,000 clones; 85% to 90% of these occur just once. Under 8% of the sample rests with the top ten. Sequenced sample: PBMCs or T cells enriched from blood (not recorded which). The receptors here all came from a middle-aged man who had recovered from COVID-19.

V gene TRBV3-1 (or the pseudogene TRBV3-2) combines with J gene TRBJ1-1, with D uncertain. The CDR3 consists of 12 residues. Trimming shortened V by 9 bases and J by 0 bases, and 8 bases separated the two germline ends. Germline assignment: CDR1 LGHDT and CDR2 YNNKEL (reference sequence). This CDR3 is CASVDMNTEAFF. CDR3 in DNA: TGTGCCAGTGTAGATATGAACACTGAAGCTTTCTTT.

The V and J genes are TRBV5-1 and TRBJ2-6; D not certain. This CDR3 is 16 amino acids long. V shed 2 bases and J shed 0 bases, with 9 bases lying between them. Per germline, CDR1 SGHRS and CDR2 YFSETQ. CDR3 in amino acids: CASSFDLRSGANVLTF. The CDR3 coding sequence is TGCGCCAGCAGCTTTGACTTGCGCTCTGGGGCCAACGTCCTGACTTTC.

The chain links TRBV2 to TRBJ1-2, with a possible D match to TRBD1 (5 bases). The CDR3 loop spans 12 amino acids. The germline gives CDR1 SNHLY, CDR2 FYNNEI. V lost 6 bases and J lost 4, with 9 bases in between. The CDR3 protein is CASRGTAYGYTF. Here the CDR3 DNA reads TGTGCCAGCAGGGGGACTGCCTATGGCTACACCTTC.

J is TRBJ2-7 and V is TRBV7-6; D is undetermined. CDR1 is SGHVS, CDR2 FNYEAQ, per germline. The ends were cut back, 1 base at V and 5 bases at J, with 15 bases in the middle. The CDR3 extends over 15 amino acids. The CDR3 sequence is CASSLGSGFVDEQYF. Here the CDR3 DNA reads TGTGCCAGCAGCTTAGGGTCGGGTTTCGTTGACGAGCAGTACTTC.

This clone is classed as medium-sized. V is TRBV14 and J is TRBJ2-7; D is undetermined. Germline loops: CDR1 SGHDN, CDR2 FVKESK. The CDR3 runs to 12 residues. Deletions cut 4 bases from V and 0 bases from J, with 4 bases between. The CDR3 DNA sequence: TGTGCCAGCAGCCTTTACTCCTACGAGCAGTACTTC. This sequence encodes CASSLYSYEQYF.

The chain employs TRBV29-1 and TRBJ2-5; TRBD2 matches at 9 bases. V dropped 4 bases and J dropped 6; count of bases not matched to a gene: 9. The CDR3 totals 14 residues. Germline V gene lookup returns CDR1 SQVTM and CDR2 ANQGSEA. CDR3 sequence reads: CSVAPSGNPQTQYF. CDR3 nucleotides: TGCAGCGTTGCCCCTAGCGGGAACCCACAGACCCAGTACTTC.

The CDR3 reads CASSSPTGKETQYF. The CDR3 DNA is TGTGCCAGCAGCTCCCCCACGGGGAAAGAGACCCAGTACTTC. J is TRBJ2-5 and V is TRBV5-6, with a weak D call TRBD2 (5 bases). CDR1 is SGHDT and CDR2 is YYEEEE in the germline V gene. The CDR3 is 14 residues long. The V gene lost 3 bases and the J gene lost 3 bases, with 12 bases spanning the gap.

The rearrangement links TRBV9 to TRBJ2-5; TRBD2 matches 7 bases. Trimming cost V 7 bases and J 3 bases; bases outside gene matches: 6. This CDR3 has 13 residues. Germline CDR1 is SGDLS and CDR2 is YYNGEE. The CDR3 DNA is TGTGCCAGCGGACGGGACTACAAAGAGACCCAGTACTTC. This gives the protein CASGRDYKETQYF.

The V gene is TRBV11-1, the J gene TRBJ1-4; no reliable D call. Germline lookup yields CDR1 SGHAT and CDR2 FQDESV (reference sequence). V lost 4 bases, J lost 0 bases, and 9 bases lay in between. This CDR3 comprises 15 residues. The CDR3 bases are TGTGCCAGCAGCTCAAGTGCAGCAACTAATGAAAAACTGTTTTTT. Encoded protein: CASSSSAATNEKLFF.

The DNA of the CDR3 is TGTGCCAGCAGCTCCCGGGACAGGGGAAAGACCCAGTACTTC. It yields the protein CASSSRDRGKTQYF. V usage is TRBV5-4 and J usage is TRBJ2-5; 10 nucleotides agree with TRBD1. The CDR3 runs to 14 residues. Trimming removed 3 bases from V and 6 bases from J; junction bases left unmatched: 5. Germline CDR1 reads SGHNT; CDR2 reads YYREEE (reference sequence).

This clone was recorded many times. This sequence joins TRBV27 and TRBJ2-7, with TRBD2 as a possible D gene (7 bases). Germline CDR1 reads MNHEY; CDR2 reads SMNVEV (reference sequence). The CDR3 covers 14 residues. V was pared by 7 bases and J by 3 bases, with 16 bases between. The CDR3 bases are TGTGCCAGCACCCCCCGGGGGGCGGTCTACGAGCAGTACTTC. Protein: CASTPRGAVYEQYF.

This clone has just one count. The chain combines TRBV6-5 with TRBJ2-2; 10 bases align to TRBD2. Losses at the gene ends were 10 bases for V and 2 bases for J; bases not matched to a gene: 4. CDR1 and CDR2 from the germline V gene are MNHEY and SVGAGI. The CDR3 extends over 14 amino acids. Here the CDR3 DNA reads TGTGCCACTAGGACTAGCGGAAACACCGGGGAGCTGTTTTTT. This encodes CATRTSGNTGELFF.

In nucleotides, the CDR3 is TGTGCCAGCAGCCAAACCACGACGGGGACGCAGTATTTT. Protein: CASSQTTTGTQYF. V gene TRBV3-1 (or the pseudogene TRBV3-2) combines with J gene TRBJ2-3; TRBD2 is a possible D gene (5 bases). Germline CDR1 reads LGHDT; CDR2 reads YNNKEL (reference sequence). The CDR3 is made up of 13 amino acids. V lost 2 bases and J 9 bases, leaving 12 bases between the germline ends.

The chain combines TRBV6-5 with TRBJ1-1; D unclear. Trimming shortened V by 5 bases and J by 4 bases, and 17 bases separated the two germline ends. The CDR3 is 15 residues long. The germline V gene has CDR1 MNHEY and CDR2 SVGAGI. The CDR3 DNA reads TGTGCCAGCAGTATCACAGCCACCAGGTTCACTGAAGCTTTCTTT. Protein: CASSITATRFTEAFF.

The gene calls are TRBV5-1 and TRBJ2-7; D is undetermined. V was shortened by 5 bases and J by 0 bases, with 6 bases between the two germline ends. CDR3 length: 12 residues. Looked up from germline, CDR1 is SGHRS and CDR2 is YFSETQ. CDR3 sequence (DNA): TGCGCCAGCAGGCTGAGCTCCTACGAGCAGTACTTC. Protein: CASRLSSYEQYF.

A single count supports this clone. This chain uses TRBV27 with TRBJ1-3; TRBD1 is a possible D gene (5 bases). The CDR3 runs 15 residues. The V gene lost 9 bases and the J gene lost 0 bases, with 15 bases spanning the gap. The germline V gene encodes CDR1 MNHEY and CDR2 SMNVEV (reference sequence). This CDR3 reads CASRPGRGSGNTIYF. The CDR3, as DNA: TGTGCCAGTAGGCCAGGGCGGGGCTCTGGAAACACCATATATTTT.

In its sample, this clone was seen a few times. The gene calls are TRBV5-1 and TRBJ1-1; D not certain. In germline, CDR1 is SGHRS, CDR2 YFSETQ. The CDR3 spans 14 residues. The V and J ends lost 3 bases and 0 bases respectively, with 9 bases between them. The CDR3 nucleotides are TGCGCCAGCAGCTCGGCGGTTCTGAACACTGAAGCTTTCTTT. It encodes CASSSAVLNTEAFF.

This chain joins TRBV28 and TRBJ1-1, with D hard to call. Trimming left V 7 bases short and J 3 bases short, with 15 bases between. Germline lookup yields CDR1 MDHEN and CDR2 SYDVKM. CDR3 length: 14 residues. The CDR3 region has the DNA TGTGCCAGCACCCCCCGGGGAAGGGACACTGAAGCTTTCTTT. Translated: CASTPRGRDTEAFF.

The chain is built from TRBV5-6 and TRBJ1-3; 8 bases agree with TRBD1. Germline assignment: CDR1 SGHDT and CDR2 YYEEEE. V trimming: 5 bases; J trimming: 9 bases; junction bases outside the gene matches: 10. This CDR3 comprises 14 residues. The CDR3, as DNA: TGTGCCAGCAGACAGGGACAGGCCTTAAGCACCATATATTTT. This sequence encodes CASRQGQALSTIYF.

The chain has TRBV6-5 and TRBJ1-1; 12 bases fit TRBD1. The germline gives CDR1 MNHEY, CDR2 SVGAGI. The CDR3 has 15 amino acids. The J segment lost 4 bases and the V segment lost 6 bases, leaving 6 bases of the junction unmatched. CDR3 in DNA: TGTGCCAGCAGGGGACAGGGGGCGACCTTCACTGAAGCTTTCTTT. Its translation: CASRGQGATFTEAFF.

V and J are TRBV2 and TRBJ2-3; possible D gene TRBD2, 6 bases. The length of the CDR3 is 19 residues. Germline V gene lookup returns CDR1 SNHLY and CDR2 FYNNEI. V was cut by 3 bases and J by 0 bases, with 22 bases left in between. CDR3: CASSDPPARVAASTDTQYF. DNA for the CDR3: TGTGCCAGCAGTGATCCTCCTGCCAGGGTAGCGGCTAGCACAGATACGCAGTATTTT.

This chain uses TRBV28 with TRBJ2-4; the D gene is possibly TRBD1 (6 bases). There are 17 residues in the CDR3. V dropped 6 bases and J dropped 4 bases, with 22 bases sitting between them. Germline CDR1 reads MDHEN; CDR2 reads SYDVKM. CDR3 in DNA: TGTGCCAGCAGAGACCCGGGACAAAACTCGATAAAAAACATTCAGTACTTC. This encodes CASRDPGQNSIKNIQYF.

This chain joins TRBV30 and TRBJ1-2, with 7 bases matching TRBD1. The J segment lost 5 bases and the V segment lost 4 bases, leaving 4 bases of the junction unmatched. The CDR3 loop spans 12 amino acids. Germline V gene lookup returns CDR1 GTSNPN and CDR2 SVGIG (reference sequence). The CDR3 nucleotides are TGTGCCTGGACCGGGACAGCTTATGGCTACACCTTC. Its translation is CAWTGTAYGYTF.

V and J are TRBV28 and TRBJ2-2; D uncertain. V was pared by 10 bases and J by 6 bases, with 12 bases between. The CDR3 extends over 12 amino acids. Per the germline V gene, CDR1 is MDHEN and CDR2 is SYDVKM. CDR3: CATKWAAGELFF. The CDR3 DNA follows: TGTGCCACCAAATGGGCCGCCGGGGAGCTGTTTTTT.

V gene TRBV5-1 combines with J gene TRBJ1-2; TRBD1 matches 7 bases. Germline CDR1 and CDR2: SGHRS and YFSETQ. The CDR3 totals 14 residues. With V trimmed by 4 bases and J by 2 bases, 5 bases remained unmatched. CDR3 amino acids: CASSRLGQNYGYTF. The CDR3 DNA reads TGCGCCAGCAGCAGATTGGGACAGAACTATGGCTACACCTTC.

The chain combines TRBV7-2 with TRBJ1-2; 8 bases align to TRBD1. The germline V gene has CDR1 SGHTA and CDR2 FQGNSA. V gave up 4 bases and J gave up 3 bases; unmatched junction bases: 4. The CDR3 sequence is 14 residues long. The DNA of the CDR3 is TGTGCCAGCAGCTCCATCAGGGGGCACTATGGCTACACCTTC. Translated: CASSSIRGHYGYTF.

The genes are TRBV28 and TRBJ2-7; 10 bases agree with TRBD1. The CDR3 extends over 15 amino acids. After removal of 6 bases from V and 5 bases from J, the junction contained 10 bases not matched to a gene. Germline V gene data show CDR1 as MDHEN and CDR2 as SYDVKM. The CDR3 loop reads CASRVGTGEFHEQYF. CDR3 in DNA: TGTGCCAGCAGGGTAGGGACAGGGGAGTTTCACGAGCAGTACTTC.